A selection of T cell receptor beta chains follows, all from one sample in a study of T-cell reconstitution after alpha-beta-depleted transplantation in children. MiXCR was run by TCRdb on the PCR reads, yielding one entry per CDR3 protein. The sample holds more than 400,000 distinct CDR3 sequences, roughly an eighth seen once. The sample in question was PBMCs, mostly from graft donor cells, obtained 180 days after TCRalphabeta/CD19-depleted stem cell transplant. These receptors originate from a female patient aged 2-15 years who had a stem cell transplant for aplastic anemia, so the T cells may come from the graft donor. Each CDR3 is given with its conserved first and last residue. The D gene is left open where the match is weak. Some rows mark clone size as missing; the rest say once, few, many or name a class of expanded clone.

J gene | D gene | V gene | clone size | CDR3 protein | CDR3 DNA
TRBJ2-7 | TRBD2 | TRBV6-1 | few | CASSPPGRELGEQYF | TGTGCCAGCAGCCCGCCGGGGCGGGAGCTCGGGGAGCAGTACTTC
TRBJ2-5 | TRBD1 | TRBV4-1 | few | CASSQGQGVEETQYF | TGCGCCAGCAGCCAGGGACAGGGGGTTGAAGAGACCCAGTACTTC
TRBJ2-3 | - | TRBV10-3 | - | CAISDVRYRDSTDTQYF | TGTGCCATCAGTGACGTGCGATACCGGGACAGCACAGATACGCAGTATTTT
TRBJ2-5 | - | TRBV21-1 | many | CASSKAGTPTEYQETQYF | TGTGCCAGCAGCAAAGCGGGGACCCCAACGGAGTACCAAGAGACCCAGTACTTC
TRBJ1-1 | TRBD1 | TRBV29-1 | - | CSVQPGQGTNTEAFF | TGCAGCGTCCAACCAGGACAGGGAACGAACACTGAAGCTTTCTTT
TRBJ2-5 | - | TRBV15 | few | CATSRGNGPEAQYF | TGTGCCACCAGCAGAGGAAACGGACCCGAGGCCCAGTACTTC
TRBJ2-1 | TRBD2 | TRBV20-1 | few | CSAPQAGAYNEQFF | TGCAGTGCTCCCCAAGCGGGAGCCTACAATGAGCAGTTCTTC
TRBJ1-1 | - | TRBV12-3/TRBV12-4 | many | CASSFEGRGTEAFF | TGTGCCAGCAGTTTTGAGGGCCGGGGCACTGAAGCTTTCTTT
TRBJ1-1 | TRBD1 | TRBV30 | once | CAWSVIRGDTEAFF | TGTGCCTGGAGTGTAATCAGGGGGGACACTGAAGCTTTCTTT
TRBJ2-1 | - | TRBV29-1 | many | CSAEDLRNNEQFF | TGCAGCGCGGAGGACTTGCGGAACAATGAGCAGTTCTTC
TRBJ2-2 | - | TRBV12-3/TRBV12-4 | few | CASSADRSSGELFF | TGTGCCAGCAGTGCCGACAGGTCTTCCGGGGAGCTGTTTTTT
TRBJ1-1 | TRBD1 | TRBV29-1 | - | CSVVEGAFTEAFF | TGCAGCGTTGTGGAGGGGGCCTTCACTGAAGCTTTCTTT
TRBJ1-2 | - | TRBV4-3 | - | CASSQGDGYTF | TGCGCCAGCAGCCAAGGGGATGGCTACACCTTC
TRBJ1-1 | TRBD1 | TRBV25-1 | - | CASSQGASTEAFF | TGTGCCAGCAGTCAGGGGGCGAGCACTGAAGCTTTCTTT
TRBJ2-3 | - | TRBV5-6 | - | CASSLERGRTDTQYF | TGTGCCAGCAGCTTGGAGAGGGGAAGGACAGATACGCAGTATTTT
TRBJ1-2 | - | TRBV29-1 | few | CSVGIGPYGYTF | TGCAGCGTTGGAATCGGGCCATATGGCTACACCTTC
TRBJ2-3 | - | TRBV28 | - | CASSLAPWGAYTDTQYF | TGTGCCAGCAGTTTGGCTCCCTGGGGCGCTTACACAGATACGCAGTATTTT
TRBJ1-1 | TRBD1 | TRBV9 | - | CASSVTTGDTEAFF | TGTGCCAGCAGCGTAACCACAGGGGACACTGAAGCTTTCTTT
TRBJ2-1 | - | TRBV3-1 | few | CASSHPELAPYNEQFF | TGTGCCAGCAGCCACCCTGAGCTAGCTCCCTACAATGAGCAGTTCTTC
TRBJ2-1 | TRBD2 | TRBV7-6 | - | CASRLASGTTITYNEQFF | TGTGCCAGCAGGTTAGCTAGCGGGACTACCATTACCTACAATGAGCAGTTCTTC
TRBJ2-1 | TRBD2 | TRBV29-1 | many | CSAGLVHNEQFF | TGCAGCGCTGGACTAGTCCACAATGAGCAGTTCTTC
TRBJ2-5 | - | TRBV5-6 | - | CATSTLSRDAKWIQETQYF | TGTGCCACTAGTACCCTGAGCCGGGACGCTAAATGGATTCAAGAGACCCAGTACTTC
TRBJ2-1 | - | TRBV6-2/TRBV6-3 | - | CASSYISGTSENDEQFF | TGTGCCAGCAGTTACATTTCCGGGACGAGTGAGAACGATGAGCAGTTCTTC
TRBJ2-6 | - | TRBV27 | few | CASSLVGVSGANVLTF | TGTGCCAGCAGTTTAGTGGGGGTCTCTGGGGCCAACGTCCTGACTTTC
TRBJ1-1 | - | TRBV7-2 | many | CASSLGSGGAFF | TGTGCCAGCAGCTTAGGTTCGGGCGGGGCTTTCTTT
TRBJ1-1 | - | TRBV15 | - | CATSRDRGGAQMAFF | TGTGCCACCAGCAGAGATCGGGGAGGGGCGCAAATGGCTTTCTTT
TRBJ2-7 | TRBD1 | TRBV25-1 | few | CASGSQGTGDYEQYF | TGTGCCAGCGGTAGCCAGGGGACAGGCGACTACGAGCAGTACTTC
TRBJ2-2 | - | TRBV18 | few | CASSPWTENTGELFF | TGTGCCAGCTCACCTTGGACCGAGAACACCGGGGAGCTGTTTTTT